The 5 T cell receptor beta chains presented below share a single source sample, sequenced in a study of identical twins. TCRdb re-called the 5' RACE reads with MiXCR, one entry per CDR3 protein. The sample has a few hundred thousand distinct CDR3 sequences; under 8.5% are singletons. Separately, the same data were catalogued under a study of T cells expressing NK-cell markers.

The sequenced sample consisted of CD8+ T cells sorted from blood. Every receptor here comes from a woman aged 18-29 years in good health.

This clonotype was picked up a small number of times. The chain carries TRBV5-6 and TRBJ1-1; D possibly corresponds to TRBD1 (5 bases). Germline V lookup: CDR1 SGHDT, CDR2 YYEEEE. V was cut by 4 bases and J by 7 bases, with 14 bases left in between. The CDR3 has 13 residues. The CDR3 DNA reads TGTGCCAGCAGCGCGGAGGCGGGACTTGAAGCTTTCTTT. Protein sequence: CASSAEAGLEAFF.

This clonotype occurred a few times. The gene calls are TRBV5-8 and TRBJ2-3; 10 bases line up with TRBD2. The CDR3 covers 15 residues. The J segment lost 1 base and the V segment lost 3 bases, leaving 2 bases of the junction unmatched. CDR1 is SGHTS and CDR2 is YDEGEE in the germline V gene. The CDR3 DNA sequence: TGTGCCAGCAGCTCAAGCGGGAGGGGCACAGATACGCAGTATTTT. It translates to CASSSSGRGTDTQYF. Using reference TRBV5-8 and TRBJ2-3 for the parts outside the CDR3, the full variable domain is EAGVTQSPTHLIKTRGQQATLRCSPISGHTSVYWYQQALGLGLQFLLWYDEGEERNRGNFPPRFSGRQFPNYSSELNVNALELEDSALYLCASSSSGRGTDTQYFGPGTRLTVL.

The J gene is TRBJ2-7, the V gene TRBV12-3 or TRBV12-4; 7 bases agree with TRBD1. V lost 4 bases and J lost 3; bases outside the gene matches: 3. This CDR3 comprises 13 residues. In DNA, the CDR3 is TGTGCCAGCAGTTCGACAGGGTACTACGAGCAGTACTTC. Its translation: CASSSTGYYEQYF.

The chain has TRBV6-5 and TRBJ2-1; D gene ambiguous. V lost 2 bases to trimming and J lost 7 bases, with 21 bases between them. CDR1 is MNHEY, CDR2 SVGAGI, per germline. The CDR3 length is 17 residues. CDR3 nucleotide sequence: TGTGCCAGCAGTTACATGTTGGTCCAGTCAGGCGAGAATGAGCAGTTCTTC. Translated: CASSYMLVQSGENEQFF.

This clonotype was recorded at least ten times. V and J are TRBV5-1 and TRBJ2-7, with D hard to call. Germline V gene lookup returns CDR1 SGHRS and CDR2 YFSETQ. The CDR3 has 14 residues. V gave up 5 bases and J gave up 4 bases, with 16 bases separating them. The CDR3 DNA follows: TGCGCCAGCAGGACACGCCTGGGCCGTTACGAGCAGTACTTC. Protein product: CASRTRLGRYEQYF.